One sample yielded the 26 T cell receptor beta chains listed below, sequenced in a study of T cells in Graves' hyperthyroidism and ophthalmopathy (dated by TCRdb to between 2018 and 2021). Receptor libraries were prepared by multiplex PCR. TCRdb lists the instrument as Illumina HiSeq 2000. The TCR beta CDR3 regions were amplified from RNA transcripts. The TCR CDR3 was subjected to a first round of RT-PCR using the HTBI primer set and the Qiagen OneStep RT-PCR kit. Using fastp at Q25 and MiXCR, TCRdb reprocessed the public reads and kept productive beta chains. Identical CDR3 protein sequences are pooled into one entry, listed with their most common genes and DNA. Counted in this sample were over 700,000 distinct CDR3 sequences; roughly 32% of them appeared once. 31% of the sample is taken by the ten largest. The sequencing sample was made of blood. The receptors originated from a woman in her thirties or forties with Graves' hyperthyroidism.

V and J are TRBV19 and TRBJ2-2, with D possibly being TRBD1 (6 bases). The CDR3 loop spans 14 amino acids. V was pared by 9 bases and J by 2 bases, with 13 bases between. Germline V gene lookup returns CDR1 LNHDA and CDR2 SQIVND (reference sequence). The CDR3 protein is CASTRTDNTGELFF. CDR3 bases: TGTGCCAGCACAAGGACAGACAACACCGGGGAGCTGTTTTTT.

There are a few counts of this clonotype. V and J are TRBV7-2 and TRBJ2-7; 10 nucleotides agree with TRBD2. The V gene end was trimmed by 6 bases and the J gene end by 6 bases; junction bases not matched to a gene: 11. The germline V gene has CDR1 SGHTA and CDR2 FQGNSA. The CDR3 consists of 15 residues. The CDR3 spells CASSFLAGALGEQYF. The CDR3 DNA follows: TGTGCCAGCAGTTTCCTAGCGGGAGCTCTCGGCGAGCAGTACTTC.

This clonotype occurred many times. J is TRBJ1-2 and V is TRBV6-5; D possibly corresponds to TRBD1 (5 bases). Germline V gene sequence: CDR1 MNHEY, CDR2 SVGAGI. This CDR3 comprises 14 residues. V gave up 7 bases and J gave up 5 bases, with 17 bases separating them. The CDR3 spells CASTRRAASYGYTF. The CDR3 nucleotides read TGTGCCAGCACCCGCAGGGCTGCCTCTTATGGCTACACCTTC.

The chain employs TRBV7-9 and TRBJ2-7; D remains unclear. CDR1 and CDR2 (germline): SEHNR, FQNEAQ (reference sequence). The V end was cut by 6 bases, the J end by 3 bases, with 9 bases between. The CDR3 has 12 residues. CDR3: CASREVNYEQYF. The DNA for the CDR3 is TGTGCCAGCAGGGAAGTCAACTACGAGCAGTACTTC.

This clonotype was seen a handful of times. The genes are TRBV5-1 and TRBJ1-3; unclear D gene. This CDR3 has 12 residues. Trimming removed 5 bases at V and 9 bases at J, with 12 bases between. Germline values: CDR1 SGHRS, CDR2 YFSETQ. The CDR3 nucleotides are TGCGCCAGCAGGGGAGACATTCCCACCATATATTTT. Translated, it gives CASRGDIPTIYF.

There are many counts of this clonotype. The chain has TRBV20-1 and TRBJ2-7, with D possibly being TRBD2 (6 bases). The CDR3 spans 12 residues. Germline CDR1 DFQATT, CDR2 SNEGSKA (reference sequence). Trimming stripped 3 bases from V and 7 bases from J, with 13 bases between. The CDR3 spells CSARYEGREQYF. The CDR3 DNA sequence: TGCAGTGCTAGGTACGAAGGGAGGGAGCAGTACTTC.

With respect to this clonotype: This sequence may be a read error, since a much larger clone differs from it by one base. This chain links TRBV19 with TRBJ1-2; no firm D call. Germline V CDR1 and CDR2: LNHDA, SQIVND (reference sequence). The CDR3 runs to 12 residues. The CDR3 sequence is CTSGSRLYGYTF. CDR3 nucleotides: TGTACCAGTGGGTCGAGGCTCTATGGCTACACCTTC.

The chain combines TRBV7-2 with TRBJ1-3; D gene uncertain. The CDR3 is 12 amino acids. Trimming cost V 4 bases and J 7 bases, with 8 bases left between them. Germline CDR1 and CDR2: SGHTA and FQGNSA. The CDR3 is CASSWLQNTIYF. The CDR3, as DNA: TGTGCCAGCAGCTGGTTGCAGAACACCATATATTTT. Looking up the rest from reference TRBV7-2 and TRBJ1-3 gives the full variable domain: GAGVSQSPSNKVTEKGKDVELRCDPISGHTALYWYRQSLGQGLEFLIYFQGNSAPDKSGLPSDRFSAERTGGSVSTLTIQRTQQEDSAVYLCASSWLQNTIYFGEGSWLTVV.

V usage is TRBV7-2 and J usage is TRBJ2-7, with 7 bases aligning to TRBD2. The CDR3 totals 14 residues. After removal of 5 bases from V and 2 bases from J, the junction contained 6 bases not matched to a gene. Germline CDR1 is SGHTA and CDR2 is FQGNSA. In DNA, the CDR3 is TGTGCCAGCAGCGGGGGACTATTAGCCTACGAGCAGTACTTC. Amino acid sequence: CASSGGLLAYEQYF.

The chain is built from TRBV7-8 and TRBJ2-7; D is unclear. Germline values: CDR1 SGHVS, CDR2 FQNEAQ. V lost 5 bases and J lost 0, with 8 bases in between. The length of the CDR3 is 13 residues. The CDR3 loop is CASSVKSSYEQYF. The CDR3 bases are TGTGCCAGCAGCGTTAAGAGCTCCTACGAGCAGTACTTC.

As regards this clonotype: A much larger clone lies a single base off, so this may be a read error. The missing conserved phenylalanine or tryptophan at the end of this CDR3 makes a read error likely. The chain is built from TRBV7-9 and TRBJ1-2; D is undetermined. Trimming left V 2 bases short and J 2 bases short, with 12 bases between. This CDR3 has 15 residues. The V gene's germline CDR1 is SEHNR and CDR2 FQNEAQ (reference sequence). In nucleotides, the CDR3 is TGTGCCAGCAGCTTAACGCCTCAGACCAACTATGGCTACACCCTC. Translating gives CASSLTPQTNYGYTL.

A word on this clonotype: This may stem from a read error, because a much larger clone lies one nucleotide away. The gene calls are TRBV19 and TRBJ2-2, with no clear D. This CDR3 has 14 residues. Germline values: CDR1 LNHDA, CDR2 SQIVND (reference sequence). CDR3 in amino acids: CASGIGSNTGELFF. In nucleotides, the CDR3 is TGTGCCAGTGGTATAGGCAGCAACACCGGGGAGCTGTTTTTT.

This clonotype came up once. The CDR3 protein is CASSDSDRDTDTQYF. The CDR3 bases are TGTGCCAGCAGCGACTCGGACAGGGACACAGATACGCAGTATTTT. This chain links TRBV9 with TRBJ2-3; the match to TRBD1 covers 8 bases. The CDR3 contains 15 residues. V dropped 3 bases and J dropped 2; count of bases not matched to a gene: 5. Germline-derived CDR1 and CDR2 are SGDLS and YYNGEE. The full variable domain, with the rest looked up from reference TRBV9 and TRBJ2-3, is DSGVTQTPKHLITATGQRVTLRCSPRSGDLSVYWYQQSLDQGLQFLIQYYNGEERAKGNILERFSAQQFPDLHSELNLSSLELGDSALYFCASSDSDRDTDTQYFGPGTRLTVL.

V usage is TRBV5-1 and J usage is TRBJ2-3; weak D call: TRBD1 (6 bases). The CDR3 contains 15 residues. The V and J ends lost 5 bases and 2 bases respectively, with 15 bases between them. CDR1 SGHRS and CDR2 YFSETQ come from the germline V gene. The CDR3 DNA follows: TGCGCCAGCAGGACGGGACAAGGGGTCACAGATACGCAGTATTTT. Amino acid sequence: CASRTGQGVTDTQYF.

This clonotype was counted only a few times. The rearrangement links TRBV5-2 to TRBJ2-3; TRBD2, the table's D call, was not compared with the DNA. TRBV5-2 is recorded as a pseudogene. The CDR3 loop spans 14 amino acids. CDR3 residues: CASNLAGSTDTQYF. The CDR3 coding sequence is TGTGCCAGCAACTTGGCGGGAAGCACAGATACGCAGTATTTT.

This clonotype was counted ten times or more. The rearrangement joins TRBV20-1 to TRBJ2-5; D not certain. Germline V gene sequence: CDR1 DFQATT, CDR2 SNEGSKA (reference sequence). This CDR3 has 14 residues. The V gene lost 0 bases and the J gene lost 4 bases, with 12 bases spanning the gap. The CDR3 DNA reads as TGCAGTGCTAGAGATTGGAGAGGATCAGAGACCCAGTACTTC. Its protein is CSARDWRGSETQYF.

This clonotype came up a few times. This sequence joins TRBV12-3 or TRBV12-4 and TRBJ1-1; tentatively, D is TRBD1 (5 bases). Trimming took 2 bases from V and 8 from J, leaving 9 bases between them. The CDR3 length is 12 residues. In nucleotides, the CDR3 is TGTGCCAGCAGTTTAATGGGGCGGGAAGCTTTCTTT. It specifies CASSLMGREAFF.

In its sample, this clonotype was seen many times. The chain has TRBV2 and TRBJ1-1; a weak D match, TRBD1 (6 bases). This CDR3 contains 12 residues. Germline V CDR1 and CDR2: SNHLY, FYNNEI. The V and J ends lost 0 bases and 10 bases respectively, with 9 bases between them. CDR3 amino acids: CASSEAYRAAFF. The CDR3 nucleotides read TGTGCCAGCAGTGAAGCGTACAGGGCAGCTTTCTTT.

A few counts support this clonotype. The gene calls are TRBV4-1 and TRBJ1-6; TRBD1 is a possible D gene (5 bases). V was trimmed by 1 base and J by 6 bases, leaving 16 bases between them. Germline lookup yields CDR1 MGHRA and CDR2 YSYEKL. The CDR3 extends over 17 amino acids. CDR3 in amino acids: CASSQVIRQGGNSPLHF. CDR3 nucleotide sequence: TGCGCCAGCAGCCAAGTCATCAGGCAGGGCGGTAATTCACCCCTCCACTTT.

J is TRBJ1-5 and V is TRBV6-1; no definite D call. Germline CDR1 is MNHNS and CDR2 is SASEGT. This CDR3 region has 16 residues. Trimming cost V 2 bases and J 2 bases, with 13 bases left between them. The CDR3 bases are TGTGCCAGCAGTGAATCCCTAAGGGAGGGCAATCAGCCCCAGCATTTT. This translates into CASSESLREGNQPQHF.

Regarding this clonotype: At one end the junction does not follow the germline gene, possibly because of a read error. The V gene is TRBV20-1, the J gene TRBJ2-5, with TRBD2 identical over 11 bases. Germline lookup yields CDR1 DFQATT and CDR2 SNEGSKA (reference sequence). This CDR3 is built from 11 residues. The CDR3 coding sequence is TGCAGTGCTTCTACTAGCGGGAGTGGGCACTTC. Translation gives CSASTSGSGHF.

This clonotype was counted many times. The chain uses TRBV7-9 and TRBJ1-1, with TRBD1 as a possible D gene (5 bases). Trimming stripped 1 base from V and 0 bases from J, with 12 bases between. The CDR3 is 16 amino acids. Germline assignment: CDR1 SEHNR and CDR2 FQNEAQ (reference sequence). CDR3 amino acids: CASSLGRTTMNTEAFF. The CDR3 nucleotides are TGTGCCAGCAGCTTAGGTCGGACAACCATGAACACTGAAGCTTTCTTT.

Note on this clonotype: The junction and the germline gene differ at one end; a read error may be behind it. The chain couples TRBV12-3 or TRBV12-4 to TRBJ1-4; 10 positions match TRBD1. CDR3 length equals 18 residues. The CDR3 sequence is CASSPWDRGWETSEKLFF. The DNA of the CDR3 is TGTGCCAGCAGTCCGTGGGACAGGGGTTGGGAGACTAGTGAAAAACTGTTTTTT.

This clonotype was seen at least ten times. The V gene is TRBV20-1, the J gene TRBJ1-4, with 7 bases identical to TRBD1. The germline gives CDR1 DFQATT, CDR2 SNEGSKA (reference sequence). J was trimmed by 14 bases and V by 3 bases; bases with no gene match: 6. The CDR3 runs to 11 residues. The CDR3 sequence is CSASSGGVLFF. The CDR3 DNA is TGCAGTGCTAGTTCAGGGGGAGTGCTGTTTTTT.

CDR3 region: CASGRRAGPYNQPQHF. DNA of the CDR3: TGTGCCAGCGGCCGAAGAGCAGGGCCCTACAATCAGCCCCAGCATTTT. The genes are TRBV7-9 and TRBJ1-5; maybe TRBD1 (5 bases). Germline V CDR1 and CDR2: SEHNR, FQNEAQ (reference sequence). The length of the CDR3 is 16 residues. Trimming stripped 8 bases from V and 3 bases from J, with 20 bases between. The full variable domain, completed using reference TRBV7-9 and TRBJ1-5, is DTGVSQNPRHKITKRGQNVTFRCDPISEHNRLYWYRQTLGQGPEFLTYFQNEAQLEKSRLLSDRFSAERPKGSFSTLEIQRTEQGDSAMYLCASGRRAGPYNQPQHFGDGTRLSIL.

This clonotype was seen ten or more times. CDR3 DNA sequence: TGTGCCAGCAGCCTGGACCAACCGTGGACTGAAAAACTGTTTTTT. Its translation is CASSLDQPWTEKLFF. V gene TRBV7-3 combines with J gene TRBJ1-4; D call uncertain. The CDR3 length is 15 residues. The V end was cut by 5 bases, the J end by 7 bases, with 17 bases between. The germline V gene has CDR1 SGHTA and CDR2 FQGTGA.